One and the same sample provided the 19 T cell receptor beta chains below, sequenced in a study of CD8 T cells in Susac syndrome. Reverse transcription used about 0.45 to 1 ug RNA and random hexamers. From the immunoSEQ multiplex PCR reads, TCRdb called clonotypes with MiXCR, one entry per CDR3 protein. Here the sample spans about 130,000 distinct CDR3 sequences, over 90% being singletons. Source material: CD8+ T cells from PBMCs. The receptors originated from a human donor with Susac syndrome.

The chain joins TRBV3-1 to TRBJ2-1; tentatively, D is TRBD2 (5 bases). Germline V gives CDR1 LGHDT, CDR2 YNNKEL (reference sequence). The CDR3 length is 16 residues. Between the trimmed V and J ends, which lost 4 bases and 0 bases, there was a span of 13 bases. The CDR3 region has the DNA TGTGCCAGCAGCCGCTTGCGGGTGGGCTCCTACAATGAGCAGTTCTTC. Translating gives CASSRLRVGSYNEQFF.

About this clonotype itself: The germline gene is not matched at one end of the junction; a read error may be the cause. The chain joins TRBV7-7 to TRBJ2-3; no clear D gene. The CDR3 contains 13 residues. Germline assignment: CDR1 SSHAT and CDR2 FNYEAQ (reference sequence). The CDR3 reads CASSPRLSDTQYF. The CDR3 DNA reads TGTGCTAGCAGCCCCCGATTGTCAGATACGCAGTATTTT. The full variable domain, its missing parts supplied by reference TRBV7-7 and TRBJ2-3, is GAGVSQSPRYKVTKRGQDVTLRCDPISSHATLYWYQQALGQGPEFLTYFNYEAQPDKSGLPSDRFSAERPEGSISTLTIQRTEQRDSAMYRCASSPRLSDTQYFGPGTRLTVL.

The V and J genes are TRBV11-2 and TRBJ2-3, with 9 bases aligning to TRBD2. Germline loops: CDR1 SGHAT, CDR2 FQNNGV. The CDR3 loop spans 16 amino acids. The ends lost 5 bases at V and 4 bases at J; junction bases unmatched: 10. CDR3 region: CASSPTGTSMADTQYF. DNA of the CDR3: TGTGCCAGCAGCCCGACCGGGACTAGCATGGCAGATACGCAGTATTTT.

The chain employs TRBV6-4 and TRBJ2-3, with TRBD1 matching 9 bases. With V trimmed by 0 bases and J by 6 bases, 7 bases remained unmatched. The CDR3 length is 16 residues. CDR1 MRHNA and CDR2 SNTAGT come from the germline V gene. Here the CDR3 reads CASSDSILQGADTQYF. CDR3 DNA: TGTGCCAGCAGTGACTCGATATTACAGGGGGCTGATACGCAGTATTTT.

V gene TRBV12-3 or TRBV12-4 combines with J gene TRBJ2-3; D perhaps matches TRBD2 (6 bases). This CDR3 is built from 15 residues. Deletions cut 6 bases from V and 2 bases from J, with 15 bases between. The CDR3 region is CASSPIAETTDTQYF. Written as DNA, the CDR3 is TGTGCCAGCAGCCCCATAGCGGAGACCACAGATACGCAGTATTTT.

The V and J genes are TRBV9 and TRBJ2-5; 7 nucleotides match TRBD2. Germline trimming cut 0 bases from V and 0 bases from J; bases unmatched to any gene: 8. The CDR3 is made up of 17 amino acids. In germline, CDR1 is SGDLS, CDR2 YYNGEE. The CDR3 here is CASSVEGGAGYQETQYF. The CDR3, as DNA: TGTGCCAGCAGCGTAGAGGGAGGGGCGGGCTACCAAGAGACCCAGTACTTC.

The rearrangement links TRBV6-5 to TRBJ2-2; no reliable D call. V gave up 6 bases and J gave up 1 base, with 6 bases separating them. Germline V CDR1 and CDR2: MNHEY, SVGAGI. The CDR3 is made up of 13 amino acids. The CDR3 sequence is CASSRRNTGELFF. CDR3 in DNA: TGTGCCAGCAGCCGACGGAACACCGGGGAGCTGTTTTTT.

The V call is TRBV11-2, the J call TRBJ2-7, with 12 bases fitting TRBD2. Germline V gives CDR1 SGHAT, CDR2 FQNNGV. V gave up 0 bases and J gave up 6 bases; unmatched junction bases: 3. This CDR3 has 15 residues. CDR3 DNA: TGTGCCAGCAGCTTAGAACTAGCGGGAGGTATCGAGCAGTACTTC. Its translation: CASSLELAGGIEQYF.

The CDR3 coding sequence is TGTGCCAGCAGTGACGCTGACAACTACACCTTC. As protein: CASSDADNYTF. The chain is built from TRBV6-6 and TRBJ1-2; unclear D gene. Trimming stripped 5 bases from V and 10 bases from J, with 11 bases between. The CDR3 runs 11 residues. Germline-derived CDR1 and CDR2 are MNHNY and SVGAGI (reference sequence).

J is TRBJ2-1 and V is TRBV27, with D perhaps matching TRBD2 (6 bases). The CDR3 is made up of 14 amino acids. V was shortened by 2 bases and J by 5 bases, with 10 bases between the two germline ends. CDR1 is MNHEY and CDR2 is SMNVEV in the germline V gene (reference sequence). The CDR3 reads CASSLAGTDNEQFF. CDR3 nucleotides: TGTGCCAGCAGTTTAGCGGGAACCGACAATGAGCAGTTCTTC.

DNA of the CDR3: TGTGCCAGCACCGGGCAGGGGGCATTAGGCGACTATGGCTACACCTTC. Its translation is CASTGQGALGDYGYTF. This chain connects TRBV3-1 to TRBJ1-2; 8 bases agree with TRBD1. This CDR3 region has 16 residues. V lost 7 bases and J lost 3; bases outside the gene matches: 13. Germline assignment: CDR1 LGHDT and CDR2 YNNKEL (reference sequence).

J is TRBJ2-7 and V is TRBV4-1; either TRBD1 or TRBD2 may supply D (5 bases each). V dropped 3 bases and J dropped 4 bases, with 13 bases sitting between them. CDR1 and CDR2 (germline): MGHRA, YSYEKL. The CDR3 contains 14 residues. The CDR3 is CASSHRDGDYEQYF. CDR3 bases: TGCGCCAGCAGCCACCGGGACGGAGATTACGAGCAGTACTTC.

The CDR3 region has the DNA TGTGCCAGCAGCTTAATGAGACACCAAGAGACCCAGTACTTC. Protein: CASSLMRHQETQYF. The chain combines TRBV5-6 with TRBJ2-5; D unresolved. Germline lookup yields CDR1 SGHDT and CDR2 YYEEEE. The ends were cut back, 2 bases at V and 0 bases at J, with 8 bases in the middle. CDR3 length: 14 residues. Together with reference TRBV5-6 and TRBJ2-5, the CDR3 gives the full variable domain: DAGVTQSPTHLIKTRGQQVTLRCSPKSGHDTVSWYQQALGQGPQFIFQYYEEEERQRGNFPDRFSGHQFPNYSSELNVNALLLGDSALYLCASSLMRHQETQYFGPGTRLLVL.

The chain couples TRBV27 to TRBJ2-7; 7 positions match TRBD1. The V and J ends lost 0 bases and 0 bases, in that order; junction bases with no gene match: 8. Germline values: CDR1 MNHEY, CDR2 SMNVEV (reference sequence). This CDR3 is built from 17 residues. CDR3 DNA sequence: TGTGCCAGCAGTTTATCGATCCAGACAGGGCCCTCCTACGAGCAGTACTTC. Amino acid sequence: CASSLSIQTGPSYEQYF.

This chain uses TRBV9 with TRBJ2-7; D possibly corresponds to TRBD1 (6 bases). The germline V gene has CDR1 SGDLS and CDR2 YYNGEE. The CDR3 covers 13 residues. V lost 3 bases and J lost 6, with 13 bases in between. In nucleotides, the CDR3 is TGTGCCAGCAGCGACCGGACAGCTGGCGAGCAGTACTTC. It encodes CASSDRTAGEQYF.

The chain joins TRBV28 to TRBJ1-1; D ambiguous. The CDR3 runs to 14 residues. Germline V gene data show CDR1 as MDHEN and CDR2 as SYDVKM. V lost 6 bases to trimming and J lost 5 bases, with 16 bases between them. The CDR3 DNA is TGTGCCAGCAGCCCCCTTGGACGGCAAACTGAAGCTTTCTTT. Translating it yields CASSPLGRQTEAFF.

This clonotype was counted once. The chain employs TRBV18 and TRBJ2-5; D unclear. CDR1 and CDR2 from the germline V gene are KGHSH and LQKENI. The V gene lost 3 bases and the J gene lost 5 bases, with 16 bases spanning the gap. This CDR3 has 15 amino acids. CDR3 bases: TGTGCCAGCTCACCGGGTGTCGGTGTTAGGGAGACCCAGTACTTC. Amino acids: CASSPGVGVRETQYF.

The chain carries TRBV7-9 and TRBJ2-7; 11 bases map to TRBD2. CDR3 length equals 15 residues. V dropped 4 bases and J dropped 0; count of bases not matched to a gene: 2. Germline lookup yields CDR1 SEHNR and CDR2 FQNEAQ (reference sequence). The CDR3 bases are TGTGCCAGCAGCTCCACTAGCGGGAGCTCCTACGAGCAGTACTTC. As protein: CASSSTSGSSYEQYF.

This chain uses TRBV19 with TRBJ1-1; D remains unclear. V lost 6 bases, J lost 1 base, and 9 bases lay in between. CDR1 LNHDA and CDR2 SQIVND come from the germline V gene (reference sequence). The CDR3 consists of 13 residues. CDR3: CASSGSGNTEAFF. CDR3 coding DNA: TGTGCCAGTAGCGGCAGCGGGAACACTGAAGCTTTCTTT.